These 7 T cell receptor beta chains originate from one sample sequenced in a study of cytomegalovirus exposure and HLA in healthy donors. Both 60 Vbeta primers and 13 Jbeta primers went into the PCR. Assay used: immunoSEQ multiplex PCR; TCRdb lists only in-frame clones, some missing. The sample holds roughly 58,000 clones, under 90% seen once. The sequenced sample was PBMCs. The origin of the receptors is a woman in her forties in good health and CMV-seronegative.

This chain links TRBV28 with TRBJ2-7, with TRBD2 matching over 10 bases. CDR3 length: 15 amino acids. Trimming took 6 bases from V and 4 from J; bases not matched to a gene: 9. Germline CDR1 and CDR2: MDHEN and SYDVKM. The CDR3 spells CASSPPGLAHYEQYF. The CDR3 nucleotides are TGTGCCAGCAGCCCGCCGGGACTAGCGCATTACGAGCAGTACTTC.

This chain connects TRBV28 to TRBJ2-3; TRBD2 agrees at 7 bases. The CDR3 consists of 14 residues. J was trimmed by 4 bases and V by 2 bases; bases with no gene match: 3. The V gene's germline CDR1 is MDHEN and CDR2 SYDVKM. As DNA, the CDR3 is TGTGCCAGCAGTTTAGCGGGAGCACCAGATACGCAGTATTTT. This encodes CASSLAGAPDTQYF.

CDR3 region: CASRSAGGNEQFF. CDR3 in DNA: TGTGCCAGCAGATCAGCGGGAGGCAATGAGCAGTTCTTC. The chain uses TRBV27 and TRBJ2-1, with TRBD2 matching 9 bases. The V and J ends lost 6 bases and 6 bases, in that order; junction bases with no gene match: 3. Germline V gene data show CDR1 as MNHEY and CDR2 as SMNVEV (reference sequence). This CDR3 has 13 amino acids.

This clone was detected only once. The J gene is TRBJ2-1, the V gene TRBV29-1; 12 nucleotides match TRBD2. This CDR3 is built from 16 residues. V lost 6 bases, J lost 7 bases, and 13 bases stayed unmatched. Germline V gives CDR1 SQVTM, CDR2 ANQGSEA. The CDR3 region is CSVPTSGSFWGNEQFF. CDR3 bases: TGCAGCGTGCCGACTAGCGGGAGCTTCTGGGGGAATGAGCAGTTCTTC.

V gene TRBV27 combines with J gene TRBJ2-7; 12 positions agree with TRBD2. The CDR3 consists of 16 residues. V was pared by 6 bases and J by 4 bases, with 10 bases of the junction left unmatched. Germline CDR1 and CDR2: MNHEY and SMNVEV (reference sequence). The CDR3 sequence is CASSLRLAGAQYEQYF. DNA for the CDR3: TGTGCCAGCAGCTTAAGACTAGCGGGAGCTCAATACGAGCAGTACTTC.

V is TRBV4-1 and J is TRBJ2-7, with TRBD2 as a possible D gene (6 bases). The germline gives CDR1 MGHRA, CDR2 YSYEKL. The CDR3 loop spans 16 amino acids. Trimming removed 0 bases from V and 1 base from J, with 13 bases in between. The DNA of the CDR3 is TGCGCCAGCAGCCAAGATCCGGGGGTAATGTCCTACGAGCAGTACTTC. Translated: CASSQDPGVMSYEQYF.

This clone was picked up one time. The chain uses TRBV9 and TRBJ2-7; maybe TRBD2 (5 bases). Germline V gives CDR1 SGDLS, CDR2 YYNGEE. This CDR3 spans 14 amino acids. Trimming removed 0 bases from V and 3 bases from J, with 10 bases in between. The CDR3 DNA is TGTGCCAGCAGCGTAGGCTCTAGCAGCTACGAGCAGTACTTC. This encodes CASSVGSSSYEQYF.